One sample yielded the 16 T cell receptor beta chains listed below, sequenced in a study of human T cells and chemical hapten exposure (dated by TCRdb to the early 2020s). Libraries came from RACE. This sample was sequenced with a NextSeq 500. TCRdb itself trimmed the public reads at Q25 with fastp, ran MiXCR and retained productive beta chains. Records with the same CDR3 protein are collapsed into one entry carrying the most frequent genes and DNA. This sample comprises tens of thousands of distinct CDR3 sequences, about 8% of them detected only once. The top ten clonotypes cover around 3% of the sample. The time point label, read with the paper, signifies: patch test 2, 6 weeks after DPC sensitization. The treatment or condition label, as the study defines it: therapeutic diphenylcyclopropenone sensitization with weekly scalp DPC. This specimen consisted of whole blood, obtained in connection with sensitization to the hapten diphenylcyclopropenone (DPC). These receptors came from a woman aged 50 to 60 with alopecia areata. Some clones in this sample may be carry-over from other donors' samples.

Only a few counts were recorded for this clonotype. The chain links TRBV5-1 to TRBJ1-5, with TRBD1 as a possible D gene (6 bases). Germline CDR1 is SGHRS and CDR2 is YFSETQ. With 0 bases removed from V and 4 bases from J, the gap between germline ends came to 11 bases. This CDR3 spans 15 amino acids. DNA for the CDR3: TGCGCCAGCAGCTTGGACGGGGGGCTAAATCAGCCCCAGCATTTT. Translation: CASSLDGGLNQPQHF.

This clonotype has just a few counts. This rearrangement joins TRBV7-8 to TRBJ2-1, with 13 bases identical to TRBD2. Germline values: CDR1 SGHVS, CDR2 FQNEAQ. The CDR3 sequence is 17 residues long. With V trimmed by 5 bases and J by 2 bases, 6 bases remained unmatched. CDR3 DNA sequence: TGTGCCAGCAGCCCGTGGACTAGCGGGGGAACCTACAATGAGCAGTTCTTC. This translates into CASSPWTSGGTYNEQFF.

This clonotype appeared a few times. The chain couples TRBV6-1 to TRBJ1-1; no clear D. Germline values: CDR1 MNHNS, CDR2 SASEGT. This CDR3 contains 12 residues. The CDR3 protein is CVPVGGNTEAFF. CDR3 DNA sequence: TGTGTCCCGGTTGGTGGGAACACTGAAGCTTTCTTT.

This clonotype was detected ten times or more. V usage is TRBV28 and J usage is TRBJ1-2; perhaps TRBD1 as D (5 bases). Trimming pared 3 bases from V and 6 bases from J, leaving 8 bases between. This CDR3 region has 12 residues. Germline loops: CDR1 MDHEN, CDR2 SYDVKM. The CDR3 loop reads CASSFREHGYTF. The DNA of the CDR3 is TGTGCCAGCAGTTTCAGGGAGCATGGCTACACCTTC.

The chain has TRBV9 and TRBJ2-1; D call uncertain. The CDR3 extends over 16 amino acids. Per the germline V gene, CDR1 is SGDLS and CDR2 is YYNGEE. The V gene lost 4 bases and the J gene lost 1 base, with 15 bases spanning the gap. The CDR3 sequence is CASSLPAETSYNEQFF. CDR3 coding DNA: TGTGCCAGCAGCCTCCCGGCGGAGACGTCCTACAATGAGCAGTTCTTC.

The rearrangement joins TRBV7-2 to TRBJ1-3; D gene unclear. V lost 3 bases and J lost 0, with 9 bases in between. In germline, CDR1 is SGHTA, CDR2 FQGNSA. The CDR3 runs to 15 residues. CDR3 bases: TGTGCCAGCAGCTTGAAACCGAGCTCTGGAAACACCATATATTTT. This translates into CASSLKPSSGNTIYF. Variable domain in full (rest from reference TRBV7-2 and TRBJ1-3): GAGVSQSPSNKVTEKGKDVELRCDPISGHTALYWYRQSLGQGLEFLIYFQGNSAPDKSGLPSDRFSAERTGGSVSTLTIQRTQQEDSAVYLCASSLKPSSGNTIYFGEGSWLTVV.

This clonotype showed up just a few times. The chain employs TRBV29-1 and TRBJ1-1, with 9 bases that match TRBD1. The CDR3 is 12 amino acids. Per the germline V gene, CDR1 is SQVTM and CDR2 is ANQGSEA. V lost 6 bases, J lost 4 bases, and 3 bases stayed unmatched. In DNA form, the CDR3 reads TGCAGCGTCCTGGACAGGGGCACTGAAGCTTTCTTT. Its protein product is CSVLDRGTEAFF.

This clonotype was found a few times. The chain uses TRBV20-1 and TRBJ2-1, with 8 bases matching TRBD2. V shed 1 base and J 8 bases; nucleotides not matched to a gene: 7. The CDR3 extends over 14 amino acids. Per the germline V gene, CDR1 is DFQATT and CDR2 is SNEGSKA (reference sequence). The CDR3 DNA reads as TGCAGTGCTAGAGGGCCGGGAGGGCCCGATGAGCAGTTCTTC. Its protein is CSARGPGGPDEQFF.

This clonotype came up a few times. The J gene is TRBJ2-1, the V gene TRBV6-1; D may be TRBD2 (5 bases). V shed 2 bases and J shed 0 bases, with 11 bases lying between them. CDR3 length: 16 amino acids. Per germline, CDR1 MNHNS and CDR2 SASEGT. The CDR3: CASSERTFSSYNEQFF. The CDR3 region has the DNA TGTGCCAGCAGTGAACGGACTTTCAGCTCCTACAATGAGCAGTTCTTC.

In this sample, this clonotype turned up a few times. The CDR3 reads CSSAGAGGTDTQYF. The CDR3 coding sequence is TGCAGTTCGGCCGGGGCAGGGGGGACAGATACGCAGTATTTT. This rearrangement joins TRBV29-1 to TRBJ2-3; a weak D match, TRBD1 (7 bases). CDR1 and CDR2 (germline): SQVTM, ANQGSEA. CDR3 size: 14 residues.

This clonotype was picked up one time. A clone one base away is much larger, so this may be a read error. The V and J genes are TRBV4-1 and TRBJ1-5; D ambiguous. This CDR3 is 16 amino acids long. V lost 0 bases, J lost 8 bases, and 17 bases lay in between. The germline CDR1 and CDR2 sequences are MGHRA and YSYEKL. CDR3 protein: CASSQEVGSFNKPQHF. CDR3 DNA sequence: TGCGCCAGCAGCCAAGAAGTAGGCTCTTTTAATAAGCCCCAGCATTTT.

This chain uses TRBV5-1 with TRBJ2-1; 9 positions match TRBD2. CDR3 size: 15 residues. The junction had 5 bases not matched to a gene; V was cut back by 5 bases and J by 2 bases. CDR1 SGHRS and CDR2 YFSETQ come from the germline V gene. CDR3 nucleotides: TGCGCCAGCAGTTCTAGCGGGACAACCTACAATGAGCAGTTCTTC. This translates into CASSSSGTTYNEQFF.

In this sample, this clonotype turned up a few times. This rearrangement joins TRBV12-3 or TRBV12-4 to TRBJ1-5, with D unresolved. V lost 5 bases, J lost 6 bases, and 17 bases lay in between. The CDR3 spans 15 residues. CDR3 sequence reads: CASSPPNQSGQPQHF. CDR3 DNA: TGTGCCAGCAGTCCCCCCAACCAAAGCGGTCAGCCCCAGCATTTT.

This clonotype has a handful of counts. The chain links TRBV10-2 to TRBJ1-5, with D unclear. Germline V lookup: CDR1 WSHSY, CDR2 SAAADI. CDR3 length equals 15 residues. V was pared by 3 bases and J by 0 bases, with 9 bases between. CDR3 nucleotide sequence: TGCGCCAGCAGTGATTACGAACATAGCAATCAGCCCCAGCATTTT. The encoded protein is CASSDYEHSNQPQHF.

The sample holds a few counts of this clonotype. In DNA form, the CDR3 reads TGTGCCAGCAGCAAAGGAGAGTTTGTAGATACGCAGTATTTT. It codes for CASSKGEFVDTQYF. The gene calls are TRBV13 and TRBJ2-3; D gene unclear. CDR3 length: 14 amino acids. Germline assignment: CDR1 PRHDT and CDR2 FYEKMQ (reference sequence). Deletions cut 5 bases from V and 5 bases from J, with 14 bases between.

Written as DNA, the CDR3 is TGTGCCAGCAGCGGGGGTAACCTGCAGACCCAGTACTTC. Protein product: CASSGGNLQTQYF. The chain joins TRBV7-9 to TRBJ2-5, with D possibly called TRBD1 or TRBD2 (5 bases each). V lost 5 bases, J lost 6 bases, and 13 bases lay in between. There are 13 residues in the CDR3. Germline CDR1 and CDR2: SEHNR and FQNEAQ (reference sequence).